This entry lists 13 T cell receptor beta chains sequenced from one sample in a study of CD8+ T cells in alopecia areata. This sample's treatment: oral pan-JAK inhibitor, 5-10 mg twice daily. Extraction and reverse transcription of RNA yielded cDNA as the sequencing template. The table came from immunoSEQ multiplex PCR; TCRdb's copy has only in-frame clones and leaves some out. In the table there are roughly 120,000 clones, 58% of which are singletons. This specimen was CD8+ T cells sorted from blood, taken at week 4, from a patient treated with tofacitinib. These receptors came from a human donor with alopecia areata.

This clone was counted only a few times. The chain couples TRBV7-9 to TRBJ1-1; D remains ambiguous. This CDR3 has 12 amino acids. V lost 5 bases and J 1 base, leaving 5 bases between the germline ends. The germline CDR1 and CDR2 sequences are SEHNR and FQNEAQ (reference sequence). The CDR3 protein is CASSHENTEAFF. CDR3 in DNA: TGTGCCAGCAGCCACGAGAACACTGAAGCTTTCTTT.

This clone was counted a few times. The chain uses TRBV27 and TRBJ2-3; D might be TRBD2 (5 bases). The germline CDR1 and CDR2 sequences are MNHEY and SMNVEV (reference sequence). The CDR3 loop spans 13 amino acids. The ends were cut back, 2 bases at V and 10 bases at J, with 13 bases in the middle. The CDR3 sequence is CASSLGGPRAQYF. The CDR3 bases are TGTGCCAGCAGTTTAGGAGGACCCCGGGCGCAGTATTTT.

The rearrangement links TRBV30 to TRBJ2-7; 10 bases map to TRBD2. The CDR3 is 16 amino acids. The V and J ends lost 3 bases and 0 bases, in that order; junction bases with no gene match: 8. Germline V lookup: CDR1 GTSNPN, CDR2 SVGIG (reference sequence). CDR3 region: CAWRGLLAGASYEQYF. CDR3 in DNA: TGTGCCTGGAGGGGGCTCCTAGCGGGGGCCTCCTACGAGCAGTACTTC.

The genes are TRBV5-1 and TRBJ2-5, with D unclear. From germline, CDR1 is SGHRS and CDR2 YFSETQ. The CDR3 consists of 14 residues. V lost 0 bases to trimming and J lost 4 bases, with 10 bases between them. Here the CDR3 DNA reads TGCGCCAGCAGCTTGGTCCCCCATCCAGAGACCCAGTACTTC. It translates to CASSLVPHPETQYF.

V is TRBV4-1 and J is TRBJ2-1, with 9 bases fitting TRBD1. CDR1 is MGHRA and CDR2 is YSYEKL in the germline V gene. J lost 5 bases, V lost 4 bases, and 21 bases had no gene match. The CDR3 runs 20 residues. In nucleotides, the CDR3 is TGCGCCAGCAGCCCGCGCTACATACCTTCGACAGGGGGTATGGACAATGAGCAGTTCTTC. It translates to CASSPRYIPSTGGMDNEQFF.

The chain is built from TRBV29-1 and TRBJ2-7; perhaps D is TRBD1 or TRBD2 (5 bases each). In germline, CDR1 is SQVTM, CDR2 ANQGSEA. The CDR3 has 13 residues. The V end lost 6 bases, the J end lost 7 bases, and 19 bases lay between the germline ends. The CDR3 spells CSVSNRDPGEQYF. CDR3 coding DNA: TGCAGCGTCTCGAACCGGGACCCAGGGGAGCAGTACTTC.

This clone was observed a handful of times. The rearrangement uses TRBV10-3 and TRBJ2-5, with unresolved D. From germline, CDR1 is ENHRY and CDR2 SYGVKD. The CDR3 totals 14 residues. Trimming shortened V by 0 bases and J by 3 bases, and 8 bases separated the two germline ends. Here the CDR3 DNA reads TGTGCCATCAGTGAGTCTATGTTAGAAGAGACCCAGTACTTC. Encoded protein: CAISESMLEETQYF.

This chain uses TRBV30 with TRBJ2-1, with a weak D call TRBD2 (7 bases). CDR1 GTSNPN and CDR2 SVGIG come from the germline V gene (reference sequence). This CDR3 has 12 amino acids. Trimming took 2 bases from V and 9 from J, leaving 11 bases between them. CDR3 nucleotides: TGTGCCTGGAGTTGGGGGGGCGGTGAGCAGTTCTTC. This codes for CAWSWGGGEQFF.

The V and J genes are TRBV19 and TRBJ2-1, with TRBD2 matching 10 bases. The CDR3 covers 13 residues. From germline, CDR1 is LNHDA and CDR2 SQIVND (reference sequence). Unmatched junction bases numbered 2, after V lost 3 bases and J lost 9 bases. The CDR3 protein is CASSIGTSVEQFF. The CDR3 DNA reads TGTGCCAGTAGTATTGGGACTAGCGTTGAGCAGTTCTTC.

The rearrangement links TRBV4-1 to TRBJ2-5, with a tentative D call TRBD1 (6 bases). V lost 1 base, J lost 2 bases, and 11 bases lay in between. Germline V gene sequence: CDR1 MGHRA, CDR2 YSYEKL. The CDR3 sequence is 15 residues long. The CDR3 loop reads CASSQVATGQETQYF. In DNA, the CDR3 is TGCGCCAGCAGCCAAGTAGCAACAGGGCAAGAGACCCAGTACTTC.

The chain uses TRBV27 and TRBJ2-1, with D unresolved. This CDR3 spans 13 amino acids. Deletions cut 5 bases from V and 5 bases from J, with 10 bases between. Germline V lookup: CDR1 MNHEY, CDR2 SMNVEV (reference sequence). The CDR3 reads CASSLPINNEQFF. The CDR3 bases are TGTGCCAGCAGTCTCCCGATTAACAATGAGCAGTTCTTC.

This clone was counted a few times. The J gene is TRBJ2-7, the V gene TRBV28; D perhaps matches TRBD2 (7 bases). The ends were cut back, 6 bases at V and 1 base at J, with 19 bases in the middle. The CDR3 runs to 16 residues. Per the germline V gene, CDR1 is MDHEN and CDR2 is SYDVKM. The CDR3 is CASRGKQGGPSYEQYF. The DNA for the CDR3 is TGTGCCAGCAGGGGGAAACAGGGAGGGCCTTCCTACGAGCAGTACTTC.

V is TRBV27 and J is TRBJ1-1, with D uncertain. The CDR3 has 17 residues. Germline CDR1 MNHEY, CDR2 SMNVEV (reference sequence). V was shortened by 5 bases and J by 4 bases, with 23 bases between the two germline ends. The CDR3: CASSAGLFGDGITEAFF. DNA for the CDR3: TGTGCCAGCAGTGCCGGGTTATTCGGGGATGGAATCACTGAAGCTTTCTTT.